These 28 T cell receptor beta chains came from one sample sequenced in a study of T cell responses to AZD1222 COVID-19 vaccine. Only in-frame clones appear in the TCRdb table, and some are missing; sequencing was by immunoSEQ multiplex PCR. The sample yields 70,000 to 75,000 clones, over 60% seen once. Sequences were derived from peripheral blood, sampled 28 days after the second AZD1222 dose. These receptors were obtained from an adult who received the AZD1222 COVID-19 vaccine.

The chain links TRBV7-3 to TRBJ1-6, with D unclear. The CDR3 runs to 16 residues. V shed 0 bases and J shed 6 bases, with 12 bases lying between them. Per the germline V gene, CDR1 is SGHTA and CDR2 is FQGTGA. The CDR3 bases are TGTGCCAGCAGCTTAACGGGGTCGGCATCTAATTCACCCCTCCACTTT. It codes for CASSLTGSASNSPLHF.

The rearrangement joins TRBV6-5 to TRBJ2-1; D possibly corresponds to TRBD2 (6 bases). The CDR3 spans 16 residues. CDR1 is MNHEY, CDR2 SVGAGI, per germline. The V and J ends lost 4 bases and 10 bases respectively, with 23 bases between them. CDR3 in amino acids: CASSFGRAGPGQEQFF. CDR3 coding DNA: TGTGCCAGCAGTTTTGGACGAGCGGGCCCGGGGCAGGAGCAGTTCTTC.

The chain has TRBV5-8 and TRBJ2-7; D gene uncertain. Germline CDR1 is SGHTS and CDR2 is YDEGEE. Trimming stripped 2 bases from V and 4 bases from J, with 4 bases between. This CDR3 has 11 residues. Written as DNA, the CDR3 is TGTGCCAGCAGCTTAATATACGAGCAGTACTTC. Translation: CASSLIYEQYF.

CDR3 region: CASSLEGVNYGYTF. The CDR3 DNA follows: TGCGCCAGCAGCTTGGAGGGAGTGAACTATGGCTACACCTTC. The chain is built from TRBV5-1 and TRBJ1-2; D remains unclear. V gave up 0 bases and J gave up 2 bases, with 8 bases separating them. The germline V gene encodes CDR1 SGHRS and CDR2 YFSETQ. The CDR3 covers 14 residues.

The genes are TRBV6-2 or TRBV6-3 and TRBJ1-5; D perhaps matches TRBD1 (5 bases). CDR1 MNHEY and CDR2 SVGEGT come from the germline V gene. V lost 0 bases to trimming and J lost 5 bases, with 17 bases between them. The CDR3 extends over 17 amino acids. The CDR3 loop reads CASSYSTTAPSDQPQHF. In DNA, the CDR3 is TGTGCCAGCAGTTACTCGACGACAGCTCCCTCGGATCAGCCCCAGCATTTT.

The V and J genes are TRBV29-1 and TRBJ2-5; D uncertain. Germline V gene sequence: CDR1 SQVTM, CDR2 ANQGSEA. The CDR3 loop spans 12 amino acids. The ends were cut back, 2 bases at V and 3 bases at J, with 7 bases in the middle. CDR3 in DNA: TGCAGCGTTGAATACACCGAAGAGACCCAGTACTTC. As protein: CSVEYTEETQYF.

This clone was seen a single time. The chain links TRBV24-1 to TRBJ1-2, with unresolved D. The CDR3 covers 14 residues. The germline V gene has CDR1 KGHDR and CDR2 SFDVKD. V was clipped by 4 bases and J by 1 base, with 9 bases between them. DNA of the CDR3: TGTGCCACCAGTGACCCGACTGGTAACTATGGCTACACCTTC. This gives the protein CATSDPTGNYGYTF.

V is TRBV7-9 and J is TRBJ1-1; no clear D. V was shortened by 0 bases and J by 5 bases, with 7 bases between the two germline ends. In germline, CDR1 is SEHNR, CDR2 FQNEAQ (reference sequence). The CDR3 has 13 residues. CDR3 loop: CASSLALETEAFF. CDR3 DNA: TGTGCCAGCAGCTTAGCGCTGGAGACTGAAGCTTTCTTT.

The V gene is TRBV4-2, the J gene TRBJ2-4; D gene ambiguous. Trimming removed 0 bases from V and 7 bases from J, with 16 bases in between. CDR1 is LGHNA, CDR2 YNFKEQ, per germline. The CDR3 sequence is 16 residues long. The CDR3, as DNA: TGTGCCAGCAGCCAAGATCGAACAGTTGGTATTAACATTCAGTACTTC. It encodes CASSQDRTVGINIQYF.

The chain has TRBV11-2 and TRBJ2-1, with TRBD2 matching 10 bases. Germline CDR1 reads SGHAT; CDR2 reads FQNNGV. The CDR3 has 16 amino acids. V shed 1 base, J shed 7 bases, and the junction held 7 bases outside the gene matches. The CDR3 loop reads CASSLGQRGGWNEQFF. CDR3 DNA sequence: TGTGCCAGCAGCTTAGGTCAGCGGGGGGGCTGGAATGAGCAGTTCTTC.

The V gene is TRBV5-6, the J gene TRBJ2-4; perhaps TRBD2 as D (6 bases). From germline, CDR1 is SGHDT and CDR2 YYEEEE. With 4 bases removed from V and 6 bases from J, the gap between germline ends came to 14 bases. The CDR3 spans 14 residues. CDR3 protein: CASSPQGLRNIQYF. In nucleotides, the CDR3 is TGTGCCAGCAGCCCCCAGGGACTCAGAAACATTCAGTACTTC.

The rearrangement uses TRBV6-2 or TRBV6-3 and TRBJ2-7; D is ambiguous. The germline V gene has CDR1 MNHEY and CDR2 SVGEGT. The ends were cut back, 2 bases at V and 3 bases at J, with 8 bases in the middle. CDR3 size: 13 residues. The CDR3 DNA sequence: TGTGCCAGCAGTTACGAAACAGTCTACGAGCAGTACTTC. This translates into CASSYETVYEQYF.

The rearrangement joins TRBV7-8 to TRBJ2-2; TRBD2 matches at 7 bases. Germline trimming cut 3 bases from V and 6 bases from J; bases unmatched to any gene: 7. The germline CDR1 and CDR2 sequences are SGHVS and FQNEAQ. The CDR3 consists of 15 residues. The CDR3 DNA follows: TGTGCCAGCAGCTTTCCCGGCGGGAGCCCCGGGGAGCTGTTTTTT. Protein sequence: CASSFPGGSPGELFF.

The table lists this clone with a count of one. V and J are TRBV7-9 and TRBJ1-4, with D possibly matching TRBD1 (5 bases). Germline values: CDR1 SEHNR, CDR2 FQNEAQ (reference sequence). CDR3 size: 17 residues. The germline V and J ends were trimmed by 4 bases and 4 bases, with 19 bases remaining between them. This CDR3 is CASSSEDTVISNEKLFF. The DNA for the CDR3 is TGTGCCAGCAGCTCCGAGGACACCGTTATCAGTAATGAAAAACTGTTTTTT. The full variable domain, with the rest looked up from reference TRBV7-9 and TRBJ1-4, is DTGVSQNPRHKITKRGQNVTFRCDPISEHNRLYWYRQTLGQGPEFLTYFQNEAQLEKSRLLSDRFSAERPKGSFSTLEIQRTEQGDSAMYLCASSSEDTVISNEKLFFGSGTQLSVL.

This clone was counted between two and nine times. The chain carries TRBV19 and TRBJ2-1, with 7 bases lining up with TRBD2. This CDR3 contains 13 residues. V shed 6 bases, J shed 6 bases, and the junction held 5 bases outside the gene matches. Looked up from germline, CDR1 is LNHDA and CDR2 is SQIVND (reference sequence). Written as DNA, the CDR3 is TGTGCCAGTAGCCTACTAGCGTCCAATGAGCAGTTCTTC. This encodes CASSLLASNEQFF. The whole variable domain, filled in from reference TRBV19 and TRBJ2-1, reads DGGITQSPKYLFRKEGQNVTLSCEQNLNHDAMYWYRQDPGQGLRLIYYSQIVNDFQKGDIAEGYSVSREKKESFPLTVTSAQKNPTAFYLCASSLLASNEQFFGPGTRLTVL.

The rearrangement joins TRBV5-8 to TRBJ1-6, with 9 bases that match TRBD1. The germline V gene encodes CDR1 SGHTS and CDR2 YDEGEE. J lost 8 bases, V lost 3 bases, and 6 bases had no gene match. This CDR3 region has 15 residues. CDR3 DNA: TGTGCCAGCAGCTCGGGACAGGGTTTGGATTCACCCCTCCACTTT. Protein product: CASSSGQGLDSPLHF.

The rearrangement uses TRBV7-9 and TRBJ2-3, with D tentatively TRBD1 (5 bases). Germline V gene data show CDR1 as SEHNR and CDR2 as FQNEAQ (reference sequence). V was clipped by 5 bases and J by 2 bases, with 11 bases between them. This CDR3 is built from 14 residues. CDR3 sequence (DNA): TGTGCCAGCAGCCCAGGACACTTCACAGATACGCAGTATTTT. This encodes CASSPGHFTDTQYF.

The chain combines TRBV19 with TRBJ2-2, with TRBD1 as a possible D gene (6 bases). Trimming pared 6 bases from V and 5 bases from J, leaving 13 bases between. This CDR3 is 14 amino acids long. The germline gives CDR1 LNHDA, CDR2 SQIVND (reference sequence). The CDR3 loop reads CASRWQGRTGELFF. The CDR3 DNA sequence: TGTGCCAGTAGATGGCAGGGGCGGACCGGGGAGCTGTTTTTT.

The chain employs TRBV15 and TRBJ1-1, with D uncertain. Per the germline V gene, CDR1 is LNHNV and CDR2 is YYDKDF (reference sequence). This CDR3 region has 12 residues. Trimming cost V 1 base and J 8 bases, with 8 bases left between them. The chain's CDR3 is CATSRGGFEAFF. The DNA for the CDR3 is TGTGCCACCAGCAGAGGGGGATTCGAAGCTTTCTTT.

CDR3 sequence: CASGRVMGGADTQYF. The CDR3 nucleotides are TGCGCCAGCGGACGGGTAATGGGAGGGGCAGATACGCAGTATTTT. J is TRBJ2-3 and V is TRBV5-1; 7 bases line up with TRBD2. V lost 7 bases to trimming and J lost 4 bases; unmatched junction nucleotides: 12. Looked up from germline, CDR1 is SGHRS and CDR2 is YFSETQ. The CDR3 is 15 amino acids.

The chain has TRBV2 and TRBJ1-2; no clear D gene. Germline CDR1 and CDR2: SNHLY and FYNNEI. The V end lost 1 base, the J end lost 3 bases, and 6 bases lay between the germline ends. The CDR3 has 13 residues. The CDR3 spells CASSEGPDYGYTF. Written as DNA, the CDR3 is TGTGCCAGCAGTGAAGGACCGGACTATGGCTACACCTTC.

The rearrangement joins TRBV9 to TRBJ2-3, with D possibly being TRBD2 (6 bases). The CDR3 loop spans 15 amino acids. CDR1 is SGDLS and CDR2 is YYNGEE in the germline V gene. The V end was cut by 6 bases, the J end by 2 bases, with 16 bases between. The CDR3 coding sequence is TGTGCCAGCACCCCCCCGGGGGATCCCACAGATACGCAGTATTTT. It encodes CASTPPGDPTDTQYF.

This clone was counted only a few times. Here the CDR3 DNA reads TGTGCCAGCAGCTTAGATTGGTACGTGGCGAACTTTTCCTACGAGCAGTACTTC. Its translation is CASSLDWYVANFSYEQYF. J is TRBJ2-7 and V is TRBV7-9; D unresolved. Germline loops: CDR1 SEHNR, CDR2 FQNEAQ (reference sequence). Trimming stripped 1 base from V and 1 base from J, with 20 bases between. The CDR3 spans 18 residues.

The gene calls are TRBV19 and TRBJ2-2; D unclear. CDR1 LNHDA and CDR2 SQIVND come from the germline V gene (reference sequence). Between the trimmed V and J ends, which lost 1 base and 3 bases, there was a span of 6 bases. The CDR3 length is 14 residues. The CDR3 spells CASSIGFHTGELFF. In DNA form, the CDR3 reads TGTGCCAGTAGTATAGGGTTCCACACCGGGGAGCTGTTTTTT.

The rearrangement joins TRBV30 to TRBJ1-4; a possible D gene is TRBD1 (6 bases). The CDR3 totals 10 residues. From germline, CDR1 is GTSNPN and CDR2 SVGIG (reference sequence). The V end lost 5 bases, the J end lost 12 bases, and 10 bases lay between the germline ends. The CDR3 DNA reads as TGTGCCTGGGGTAACAGGGAACTGTTTTTT. As protein: CAWGNRELFF.

The CDR3 bases are TGCGCCAGCAGCTTGGGACCCGGGCAGGGCGACACCGGGGAGCTGTTTTTT. It yields the protein CASSLGPGQGDTGELFF. The chain couples TRBV5-1 to TRBJ2-2, with D possibly TRBD1 on 5 matching bases. Germline-derived CDR1 and CDR2 are SGHRS and YFSETQ. CDR3 length: 17 residues. Trimming removed 0 bases from V and 3 bases from J, with 15 bases in between.

Only a few counts were recorded for this clone. The V and J genes are TRBV4-2 and TRBJ2-7; 9 bases map to TRBD2. CDR3 length: 16 residues. The V gene end was trimmed by 5 bases and the J gene end by 4 bases; junction bases not matched to a gene: 12. Germline lookup yields CDR1 LGHNA and CDR2 YNFKEQ. This chain's CDR3 is CASSSGGAGGAYEQYF. CDR3 coding DNA: TGTGCCAGCAGCTCAGGAGGAGCGGGGGGAGCTTACGAGCAGTACTTC.

The chain has TRBV18 and TRBJ2-7; tentatively, D is TRBD1 (6 bases). Germline V gene sequence: CDR1 KGHSH, CDR2 LQKENI. V lost 1 base and J 6 bases, leaving 10 bases between the germline ends. This CDR3 is built from 13 residues. CDR3 DNA sequence: TGTGCCAGCTCACCACTGAAGGACAGCGAGCAGTACTTC. As protein: CASSPLKDSEQYF.